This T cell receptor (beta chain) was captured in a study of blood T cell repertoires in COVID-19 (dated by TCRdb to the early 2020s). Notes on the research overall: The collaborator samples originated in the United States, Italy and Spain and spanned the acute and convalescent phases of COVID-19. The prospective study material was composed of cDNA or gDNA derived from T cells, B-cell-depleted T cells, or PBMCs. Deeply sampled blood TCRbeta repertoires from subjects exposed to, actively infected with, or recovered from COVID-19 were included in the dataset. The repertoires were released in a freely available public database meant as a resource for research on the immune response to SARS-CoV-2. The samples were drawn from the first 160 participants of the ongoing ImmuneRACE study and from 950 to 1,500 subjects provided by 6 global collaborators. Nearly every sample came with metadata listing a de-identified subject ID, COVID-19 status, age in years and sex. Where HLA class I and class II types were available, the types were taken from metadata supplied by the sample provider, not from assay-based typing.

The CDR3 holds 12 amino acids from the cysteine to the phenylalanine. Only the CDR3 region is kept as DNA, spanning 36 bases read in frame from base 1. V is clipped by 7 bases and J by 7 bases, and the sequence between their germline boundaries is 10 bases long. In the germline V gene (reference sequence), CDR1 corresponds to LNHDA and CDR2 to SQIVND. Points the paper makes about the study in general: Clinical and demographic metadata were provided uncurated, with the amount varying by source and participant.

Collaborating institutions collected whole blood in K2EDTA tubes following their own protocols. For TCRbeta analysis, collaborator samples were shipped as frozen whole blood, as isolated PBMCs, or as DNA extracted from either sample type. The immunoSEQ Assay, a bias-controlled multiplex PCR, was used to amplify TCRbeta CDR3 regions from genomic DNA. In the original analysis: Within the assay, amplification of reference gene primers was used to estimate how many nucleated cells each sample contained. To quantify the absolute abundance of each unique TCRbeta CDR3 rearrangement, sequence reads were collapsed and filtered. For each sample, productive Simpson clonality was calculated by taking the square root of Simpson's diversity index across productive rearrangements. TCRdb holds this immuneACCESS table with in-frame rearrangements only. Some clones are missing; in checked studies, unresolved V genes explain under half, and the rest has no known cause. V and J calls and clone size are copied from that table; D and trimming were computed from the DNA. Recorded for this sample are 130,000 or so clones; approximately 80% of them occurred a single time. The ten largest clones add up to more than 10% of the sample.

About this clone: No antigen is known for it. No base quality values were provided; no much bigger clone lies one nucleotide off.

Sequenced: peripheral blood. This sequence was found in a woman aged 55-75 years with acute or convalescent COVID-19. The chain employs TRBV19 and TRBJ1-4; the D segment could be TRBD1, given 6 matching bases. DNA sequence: TGTGCCAGTAAAGGACAGAGTGAAAAACTGTTTTTT. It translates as CASKGQSEKLFF.